This T cell receptor beta chain stems from a study of T cell repertoires in cytomegalovirus infection. CDR1 MNHEY and CDR2 SMNVEV come from the germline V gene (reference sequence). V lost 5 bases and J lost 6, with 17 bases in between. The CDR3 contains 15 residues. This clonotype was recorded only once. Its antigen is currently unknown. TCRdb re-called the reads through MiXCR, storing one row per CDR3 protein. Found here are about 500,000 distinct CDR3 sequences, more than 30% of them singletons; the top ten hold roughly 15%. This TCR was recovered from a human donor in good health (CMV status not recorded). Some clones in this sample may be carry-over from other donors' samples. Sequences were derived from cultured PBMCs, sampled from culture after CMV antigen stimulation. The genes are TRBV27 and TRBJ1-5; no firm D call. This CDR3 reads CASSPTRQVIQPQHF. The CDR3 DNA is TGTGCCAGCAGTCCCACGCGACAAGTGATTCAGCCCCAGCATTTT.